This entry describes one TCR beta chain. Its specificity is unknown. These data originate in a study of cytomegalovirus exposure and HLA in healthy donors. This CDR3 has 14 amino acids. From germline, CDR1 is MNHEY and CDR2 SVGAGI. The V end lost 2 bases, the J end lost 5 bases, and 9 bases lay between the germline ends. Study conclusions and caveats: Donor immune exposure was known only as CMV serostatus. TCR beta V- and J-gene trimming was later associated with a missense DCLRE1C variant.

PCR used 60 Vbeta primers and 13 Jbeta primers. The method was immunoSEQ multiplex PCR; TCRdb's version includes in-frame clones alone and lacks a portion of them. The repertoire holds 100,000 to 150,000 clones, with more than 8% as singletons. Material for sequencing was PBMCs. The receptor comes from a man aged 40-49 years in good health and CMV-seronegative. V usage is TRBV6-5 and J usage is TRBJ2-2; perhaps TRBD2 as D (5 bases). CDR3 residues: CASSYRTGTGELFF. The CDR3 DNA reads TGTGCCAGCAGTTACCGGACTGGGACCGGGGAGCTGTTTTTT.